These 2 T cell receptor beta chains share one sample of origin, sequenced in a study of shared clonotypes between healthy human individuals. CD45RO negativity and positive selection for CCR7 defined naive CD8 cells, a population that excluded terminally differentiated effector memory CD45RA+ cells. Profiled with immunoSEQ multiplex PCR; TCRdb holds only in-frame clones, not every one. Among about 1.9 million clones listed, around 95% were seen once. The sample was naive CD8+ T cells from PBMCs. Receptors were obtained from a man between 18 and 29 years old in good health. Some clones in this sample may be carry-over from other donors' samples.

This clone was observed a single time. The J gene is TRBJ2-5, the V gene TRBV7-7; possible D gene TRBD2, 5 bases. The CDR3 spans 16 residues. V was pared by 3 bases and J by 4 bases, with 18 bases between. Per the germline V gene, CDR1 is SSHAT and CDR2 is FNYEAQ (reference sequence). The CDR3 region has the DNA TGTGCCAGCAGCTTTTCCGGACCCGGAGGATTAGAGACCCAGTACTTC. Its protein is CASSFSGPGGLETQYF.

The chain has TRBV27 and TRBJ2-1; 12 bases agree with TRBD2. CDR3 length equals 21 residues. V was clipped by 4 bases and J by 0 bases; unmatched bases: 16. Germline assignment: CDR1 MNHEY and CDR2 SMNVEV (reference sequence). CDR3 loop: CASSSLGLAGSKHSSYNEQFF. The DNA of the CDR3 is TGTGCCAGCAGTTCTCTAGGACTAGCGGGAAGTAAACATAGCTCCTACAATGAGCAGTTCTTC.